These 18 T cell receptor beta chains came from one sample sequenced in a study of T-cell memory formation after mild COVID-19. TCRdb analysed the 5' RACE reads with MiXCR anew, one entry per CDR3 protein. The sample lists approximately 150,000 distinct CDR3 sequences, 15% to 20% occurring once. The sequenced sample consisted of PBMCs or a T cell subset sorted from them (not recorded which). These receptors were taken from an adult woman who had mild COVID-19 (a few samples of this study predate the infection). Cell type and time point are not known.

The chain has TRBV5-1 and TRBJ2-1, with a tentative D call TRBD2 (5 bases). The germline CDR1 and CDR2 sequences are SGHRS and YFSETQ. This CDR3 has 15 residues. The V end lost 1 base, the J end lost 5 bases, and 13 bases lay between the germline ends. CDR3 DNA: TGCGCCAGCAGCTTGTCTATTGGACTTAACAATGAGCAGTTCTTC. Its protein product is CASSLSIGLNNEQFF.

The rearrangement uses TRBV7-2 and TRBJ2-5, with 7 bases identical to TRBD1. The V gene's germline CDR1 is SGHTA and CDR2 FQGNSA. V dropped 6 bases and J dropped 4; count of bases not matched to a gene: 8. This CDR3 spans 14 amino acids. The CDR3 loop reads CASRRNRGRETQYF. CDR3 bases: TGTGCCAGCAGAAGAAACAGGGGACGAGAGACCCAGTACTTC.

The rearrangement joins TRBV27 to TRBJ1-4; a possible D gene is TRBD1 (5 bases). The V gene's germline CDR1 is MNHEY and CDR2 SMNVEV (reference sequence). Deletions cut 6 bases from V and 8 bases from J, with 19 bases between. The CDR3 covers 15 residues. CDR3 sequence reads: CASRLSGTIQEKLFF. The CDR3, as DNA: TGTGCCAGCAGACTTTCCGGGACCATCCAAGAAAAACTGTTTTTT.

This clonotype is a singleton in its sample. The chain joins TRBV2 to TRBJ2-1, with TRBD1 matching 7 bases. The CDR3 loop spans 15 amino acids. The V segment lost 7 bases and the J segment 2 bases; nucleotides outside the gene matches: 8. CDR1 and CDR2 from the germline V gene are SNHLY and FYNNEI. The CDR3 DNA is TGTGCCAGCAAGACGACCGGGACAGCCTACAATGAGCAGTTCTTC. Translating it yields CASKTTGTAYNEQFF.

The genes are TRBV12-3 or TRBV12-4 and TRBJ2-1; no definite D call. This CDR3 has 11 amino acids. The ends were cut back, 8 bases at V and 6 bases at J, with 8 bases in the middle. The CDR3 protein is CASGPGNEQFF. Written as DNA, the CDR3 is TGTGCCAGCGGCCCGGGCAATGAGCAGTTCTTC.

The chain uses TRBV7-8 and TRBJ2-7; D unresolved. The CDR3 totals 14 residues. V shed 2 bases and J shed 3 bases, with 11 bases lying between them. The V gene's germline CDR1 is SGHVS and CDR2 FQNEAQ. The CDR3 sequence is CASSLRREDYEQYF. Here the CDR3 DNA reads TGTGCCAGCAGCTTAAGACGTGAGGACTACGAGCAGTACTTC. Supplemented by reference TRBV7-8 and TRBJ2-7, the full variable domain reads GAGVSQSPRYKVAKRGQDVALRCDPISGHVSLFWYQQALGQGPEFLTYFQNEAQLDKSGLPSDRFFAERPEGSVSTLKIQRTQQEDSAVYLCASSLRREDYEQYFGPGTRLTVT.

This clonotype was counted a few times. The chain couples TRBV20-1 to TRBJ2-2, with 8 bases identical to TRBD1. This CDR3 comprises 13 residues. The V gene end was trimmed by 3 bases and the J gene end by 10 bases; junction bases not matched to a gene: 7. Germline values: CDR1 DFQATT, CDR2 SNEGSKA (reference sequence). CDR3 in DNA: TGCAGTGCTAGGACAGGGGCCGGAACGGAGCTGTTTTTT. It specifies CSARTGAGTELFF.

Only a few counts were recorded for this clonotype. The chain carries TRBV24-1 and TRBJ2-1, with 10 positions matching TRBD1. Trimming cost V 2 bases and J 6 bases; bases outside gene matches: 6. Germline CDR1 KGHDR, CDR2 SFDVKD. The CDR3 is 16 residues long. The CDR3 protein is CATSDYGDRGSNEQFF. The DNA of the CDR3 is TGTGCCACCAGTGATTACGGGGACAGGGGATCCAATGAGCAGTTCTTC.

CDR3 sequence (DNA): TGCAGCTGGCCCTTTAGCGGGAGGCAAGAGACCCAGTACTTC. Its protein is CSWPFSGRQETQYF. This chain connects TRBV20-1 to TRBJ2-5, with 10 bases that match TRBD2. Germline CDR1 and CDR2: DFQATT and SNEGSKA (reference sequence). There are 14 residues in the CDR3.

This clonotype came up a few times. The gene calls are TRBV20-1 and TRBJ1-5; no firm D call. CDR3 length equals 15 residues. Germline values: CDR1 DFQATT, CDR2 SNEGSKA (reference sequence). The V end lost 0 bases, the J end lost 0 bases, and 9 bases lay between the germline ends. The CDR3 coding sequence is TGCAGTGCTAGAGAGGCGACGGATAGCAATCAGCCCCAGCATTTT. It translates to CSAREATDSNQPQHF.

V gene TRBV27 combines with J gene TRBJ2-2; D is possibly TRBD2 (5 bases). The CDR3 consists of 15 residues. The V end was cut by 5 bases, the J end by 6 bases, with 16 bases between. CDR1 is MNHEY and CDR2 is SMNVEV in the germline V gene (reference sequence). The DNA for the CDR3 is TGTGCCAGCAGTCCGACGGGGTCAATACCCGGGGAGCTGTTTTTT. Protein: CASSPTGSIPGELFF.

The genes are TRBV20-1 and TRBJ2-1; 12 bases match TRBD2. This CDR3 is 15 amino acids long. From germline, CDR1 is DFQATT and CDR2 SNEGSKA (reference sequence). With 6 bases clipped from V and 9 bases from J, the junction kept 12 bases outside the gene matches. CDR3 in DNA: TGCAGTGCGACCTCTCTAGCGGGGGGGCGCCCTGAGCAGTTCTTC. Its protein is CSATSLAGGRPEQFF.

The CDR3: CASTLGGGPADTQYF. The CDR3 DNA reads as TGTGCCAGCACATTGGGAGGGGGGCCGGCAGATACGCAGTATTTT. The chain is built from TRBV6-5 and TRBJ2-3; perhaps TRBD2 as D (7 bases). The CDR3 spans 15 residues. Germline V gene data show CDR1 as MNHEY and CDR2 as SVGAGI. V shed 7 bases and J shed 4 bases, with 18 bases lying between them.

This clonotype was counted only a few times. The chain has TRBV6-1 and TRBJ2-5; TRBD1 agrees at 7 bases. The CDR3 consists of 16 residues. In germline, CDR1 is MNHNS, CDR2 SASEGT. V dropped 0 bases and J dropped 0; count of bases not matched to a gene: 4. The CDR3, as DNA: TGTGCCAGCAGTGAAGCGTACAGGGGTAACCAAGAGACCCAGTACTTC. Protein: CASSEAYRGNQETQYF.

This clonotype has just a few counts. This rearrangement joins TRBV2 to TRBJ1-1; perhaps TRBD1 as D (5 bases). The CDR3 sequence is 16 residues long. The V and J ends lost 4 bases and 2 bases respectively, with 17 bases between them. The germline V gene encodes CDR1 SNHLY and CDR2 FYNNEI. The CDR3 region is CASSGLRWGENTEAFF. The CDR3, as DNA: TGTGCCAGCAGTGGATTAAGGTGGGGGGAAAACACTGAAGCTTTCTTT.

This clonotype was counted between two and nine times. The J gene is TRBJ1-2, the V gene TRBV12-3 or TRBV12-4; 8 bases are a match to TRBD1. V lost 5 bases and J lost 7; bases outside the gene matches: 9. This CDR3 has 14 residues. The CDR3 coding sequence is TGTGCCAGCAGTCAAACCAGGGGGCGCGGTGGCTACACCTTC. It yields the protein CASSQTRGRGGYTF.

The rearrangement joins TRBV2 to TRBJ2-6; D is possibly TRBD1 or TRBD2 (5 bases each). The germline V gene has CDR1 SNHLY and CDR2 FYNNEI. Between the trimmed V and J ends, which lost 4 bases and 0 bases, there was a span of 10 bases. This CDR3 contains 16 residues. DNA of the CDR3: TGTGCCAGCAGTGGGGCCGGGGCCTCTGGGGCCAACGTCCTGACTTTC. Translation gives CASSGAGASGANVLTF.

This clonotype was observed a handful of times. The V and J genes are TRBV12-3 or TRBV12-4 and TRBJ1-2; D remains ambiguous. Trimming stripped 4 bases from V and 7 bases from J, with 13 bases between. The CDR3 consists of 13 residues. For the CDR3, the DNA is TGTGCCAGCAGTTATCAGAGGGTCACTGGCTACACCTTC. This gives the protein CASSYQRVTGYTF.